Listed below are T cell receptor beta chains from one sample, sequenced in a study of yellow fever vaccine responses in identical twins. Using its own MiXCR run on the RT-PCR reads, TCRdb lists one record per CDR3 protein. This table has 2,000 to 2,500 distinct CDR3 sequences, under 90% appearing once. The specimen was T cells from blood (PBMCs), unsorted or a sorted subset (not recorded which), collected before or after yellow fever vaccination (not recorded which). These receptors were collected from a woman in her late teens or twenties who received the yellow fever vaccine. Both conserved end residues are part of each CDR3. Each record gives: D gene, V gene, clone size, J gene, CDR3 DNA, CDR3 protein. D genes are given only for firm matches. Expanded clones are given a class, and other clones once, few, many or no size at all.

-,TRBV15,-,TRBJ2-2,TGTGCCACCAGCAGAGATGGCGGCAGAATCACCGGGGAGCTGTTTTTT,CATSRDGGRITGELFF
-,TRBV12-3/TRBV12-4,-,TRBJ2-7,TGTGCCAGCAGCCAGACAGGCAGGAGCTCCTACGAGCAGTACTTC,CASSQTGRSSYEQYF
TRBD1,TRBV4-1,once,TRBJ2-5,TGCGCCAGCAGCCAGGGGACAGTCCAGACCCAGTACTTC,CASSQGTVQTQYF
-,TRBV7-3,-,TRBJ1-1,TGCGCCAGCAGTTCGACGGGCCTGAACACTGAAGCTTTCTTT,CASSSTGLNTEAFF
-,TRBV11-2,-,TRBJ2-5,TGTGCCAGCAGCTTAGAGCGAGAGACCCAGTACTTC,CASSLERETQYF
-,TRBV21-1,-,TRBJ2-7,TGTGCTGGCAGGGGAAGGTACGAGCAGTACTTC,CAGRGRYEQYF
-,TRBV11-3,-,TRBJ1-5,TGTGCCAGCAGCCTGGTGCGGGATTTGCAGCCCCAGCATTTT,CASSLVRDLQPQHF
-,TRBV11-2,-,TRBJ2-1,TGTGCCAGCAGCTTAGGAAGGTGGGGAGCCCCTTCTTACAATGAGCAGTTCTTC,CASSLGRWGAPSYNEQFF
-,TRBV20-1,-,TRBJ2-7,TGCAGTGCTTCTCAGGGGTACGAGCAGTACTTC,CSASQGYEQYF
TRBD1,TRBV11-3,-,TRBJ2-1,TGTGCCAGCAGCTTAGGGACAGGAAACTACAATGAGCAGTTCTTC,CASSLGTGNYNEQFF
TRBD1,TRBV3-1,few,TRBJ1-1,TGTGCCAGCAGCCAAGGGACAGGTGGGCGGACTGAAGCTTTCTTT,CASSQGTGGRTEAFF
-,TRBV18,-,TRBJ1-5,TGTGCCAGCTCACCTGATAAAGTCCAGCCCCAGCATTTT,CASSPDKVQPQHF
TRBD1,TRBV12-3/TRBV12-4,-,TRBJ2-7,TGTGCCAGCAGGCGACAGGGTTACGAGCAGTACTTC,CASRRQGYEQYF
-,TRBV2,once,TRBJ1-1,TGTGCCAGCAGTGAAAGCATGGGGGCGTTGAACACTGAAGCTTTCTTT,CASSESMGALNTEAFF
-,TRBV24-1,-,TRBJ2-2,TGTGCCACCAGTGTAACAGGGGAGCTGTTTTTT,CATSVTGELFF
TRBD1,TRBV28,-,TRBJ2-7,TGTGCCAGCAGCTTCACAGGGGGTCTCGACGAGCAGTACTTC,CASSFTGGLDEQYF
TRBD1,TRBV5-1,-,TRBJ1-3,TGCGCCAGCAGCCCCGGTTGGACAGGTCCTGGAAACACCATATATTTT,CASSPGWTGPGNTIYF
-,TRBV11-3,-,TRBJ1-1,TGTGCCAGCAGCCAGGTGGGCACTGAAGCTTTCTTT,CASSQVGTEAFF
-,TRBV15,-,TRBJ2-7,TGTGCCACCAGCAGCCTGGGACTCTTTTACTTC,CATSSLGLFYF
-,TRBV7-2,-,TRBJ1-1,TGTGCCAGCAGCTTAGCGCGGAGGGTTGGAGGAAACACTGAAGCTTTCTTT,CASSLARRVGGNTEAFF
TRBD1,TRBV10-1,-,TRBJ2-2,TGCGCCAGCAGGCCCGGCACAGGGGGCGACACCGGGGAGCTGTTTTTT,CASRPGTGGDTGELFF
TRBD2,TRBV15,-,TRBJ2-7,TGTGCCACCAGCAGAGAGGCTAGCGGGACTATCGAGCAGTACTTC,CATSREASGTIEQYF
TRBD1,TRBV6-1,few,TRBJ1-1,TGTGCCAGCAGCACAGGGGATTTCACTGAAGCTTTCTTT,CASSTGDFTEAFF
-,TRBV6-1,-,TRBJ2-2,TGTGCCAGCAGCCACGGGGTCGCCGGGGAGCTGTTTTTT,CASSHGVAGELFF
-,TRBV6-1,-,TRBJ2-1,TGTGCCAGCAGTCAAAATTCAGGAGTCGGCAATGAGCAGTTCTTC,CASSQNSGVGNEQFF
-,TRBV11-3,-,TRBJ2-1,TGTGCCAGCAGCCTAATCCAGCACAATGAGCAGTTCTTC,CASSLIQHNEQFF
TRBD2,TRBV7-6,-,TRBJ2-3,TGTGCCAGCAGCTTAGCCCCCCCGGGACTAGCGGGGGCAGATACGCAGTATTTT,CASSLAPPGLAGADTQYF
TRBD2,TRBV3-1,-,TRBJ2-5,TGTGCCAGCAGCCAGGGAGCGGGGACGGCAGAGACCCAGTACTTC,CASSQGAGTAETQYF
TRBD2,TRBV20-1,-,TRBJ2-7,TGCAGTGCTAGTAAGCGGGAAGGTCGGAACGAGCAGTACTTC,CSASKREGRNEQYF
-,TRBV19,-,TRBJ2-1,TGTGCCATAAGTAGCGTGTGGGGCAATGAGCAGTTCTTC,CAISSVWGNEQFF
TRBD1,TRBV4-1,-,TRBJ2-7,TGCGCCAGCAGCCAAGAAAGACAGGGTGGCGAGCAGTACTTC,CASSQERQGGEQYF
-,TRBV5-1,-,TRBJ2-2,TGCGCCAGCAGCTTGGAGGCGGGTGCCGGGGAGCTGTTTTTT,CASSLEAGAGELFF
-,TRBV5-3,-,TRBJ2-7,TGTGCCACCCAGGAGAGACTAGTAAGAGAGCAGTACTTC,CATQERLVREQYF
TRBD2,TRBV7-3,-,TRBJ2-2,TGTGCCAGCAGCTTATCGGCTAGCGGGAGCACCGGGGAGCTGTTTTTT,CASSLSASGSTGELFF
-,TRBV11-1,once,TRBJ2-3,TGTGCCAGCAGCTTAGCCGGGGGTTTCTCGGATACGCAGTATTTT,CASSLAGGFSDTQYF
-,TRBV29-1,-,TRBJ1-1,TGCAGCGTTGGCCCAGGAATGAACACTGAAGCTTTCTTT,CSVGPGMNTEAFF
TRBD2,TRBV7-1,-,TRBJ2-1,TGTGCCAGCAGCTCGAGGGGTCCGACTAGCGGGAGTCCTGGTAAGAACAATGAGCAGTTCTTC,CASSSRGPTSGSPGKNNEQFF
-,TRBV20-1,-,TRBJ2-1,TGCAGTGCTCCCACTTGGTATGAGCAGTTCTTC,CSAPTWYEQFF
-,TRBV29-1,-,TRBJ2-1,TGCAGCGTTGAATCCTCGGACACCTACAATGAGCAGTTCTTC,CSVESSDTYNEQFF
-,TRBV15,-,TRBJ2-1,TGTGCCACCAGCAGAGATCCGGGGTCCTACAATGAGCAGTTCTTC,CATSRDPGSYNEQFF
-,TRBV7-9,once,TRBJ2-3,TGTGCCAGCAGCCCCCGGATTAGCACAGATACGCAGTATTTT,CASSPRISTDTQYF
-,TRBV18,-,TRBJ1-6,TGTGCCAGCTCACCAAGGCAAGGAAACTATAATTCACCCCTCCACTTT,CASSPRQGNYNSPLHF
-,TRBV7-9,-,TRBJ2-6,TGTGCCAGCAGTCTCCCCGCTGGGGCCAACGTCCTGACTTTC,CASSLPAGANVLTF
-,TRBV12-3/TRBV12-4,-,TRBJ1-1,TGTGCCAGCAACGGCAGGGGTCCTGAAGCTTTCTTT,CASNGRGPEAFF
TRBD2,TRBV7-9,-,TRBJ2-1,TGTGCCACTGGGACTAGCGGGAGCTGGAATGAGCAGTTCTTC,CATGTSGSWNEQFF
-,TRBV4-2,-,TRBJ1-1,TGTGCCAGCAGCCAAGGGGAGGGGGAAGCTTTCTTT,CASSQGEGEAFF
-,TRBV7-9,-,TRBJ1-1,TGTGCCAGCAGCACCCGACAGCTCGGGGACACTGAAGCTTTCTTT,CASSTRQLGDTEAFF
TRBD1,TRBV4-1,-,TRBJ2-1,TGCGCCAGCAGCCAAGTCCAGGGGGCAGGCAATGAGCAGTTCTTC,CASSQVQGAGNEQFF
-,TRBV2,-,TRBJ1-2,TGTGCCAGCAGTGAGGCTGGCTACACCTTC,CASSEAGYTF
-,TRBV19,-,TRBJ1-1,TGTGCCAGTAGTGCAGGACAGTTCACTGAAGCTTTCTTT,CASSAGQFTEAFF
TRBD2,TRBV2,-,TRBJ2-7,TGTGCCAGCAGTGAGTGGAGGACTAGTCGCGGCGAGCAGTACTTC,CASSEWRTSRGEQYF
-,TRBV7-9,-,TRBJ2-3,TGTGCCAGCAGCTTAGAACAGTTTAATACGCAGTATTTT,CASSLEQFNTQYF
-,TRBV2,-,TRBJ2-1,TGTGCCAGCAGGGGAGCGTCGAGCTCCTACAATGAGCAGTTCTTC,CASRGASSSYNEQFF
TRBD1,TRBV14,-,TRBJ1-1,TGTGCCAGCAGCAGGGGACAGGTGAACACTGAAGCTTTCTTT,CASSRGQVNTEAFF
TRBD1,TRBV7-6,-,TRBJ2-7,TGTGCCAGCAGCCGAGGGACAGGAGCGTACGAGCAGTACTTC,CASSRGTGAYEQYF
TRBD2,TRBV3-1,-,TRBJ2-3,TGTGCCAGCAGCCTTAGCGGGGATACGCAGTATTTT,CASSLSGDTQYF